This T cell receptor beta chain was recovered during a study of blood T cell repertoires in COVID-19. Study context: Spain, Italy and the United States supplied samples that represented acute and convalescent COVID-19.

The authors' processing: Researchers report that nucleated cell counts were estimated from reference gene primer amplification. The assay was immunoSEQ multiplex PCR, and TCRdb's table has in-frame clones only and misses some. That table is the source of V, J and clone size, and D and trimming were worked out from the DNA. Among approximately 350,000 clones listed, more than 70% were seen once. The CDR3 has 15 residues. The V end was cut by 0 bases, the J end by 0 bases, with 9 bases between. In germline, CDR1 is SGDLS, CDR2 YYNGEE. This sequence originates from a man aged 35 to 55 with acute or convalescent COVID-19. The specimen was peripheral blood. The genes are TRBV9 and TRBJ1-2; D gene ambiguous. In DNA, the CDR3 is TGTGCCAGCAGCGTAGGAGCGACCTCTAACTATGGCTACACCTTC. Protein product: CASSVGATSNYGYTF.